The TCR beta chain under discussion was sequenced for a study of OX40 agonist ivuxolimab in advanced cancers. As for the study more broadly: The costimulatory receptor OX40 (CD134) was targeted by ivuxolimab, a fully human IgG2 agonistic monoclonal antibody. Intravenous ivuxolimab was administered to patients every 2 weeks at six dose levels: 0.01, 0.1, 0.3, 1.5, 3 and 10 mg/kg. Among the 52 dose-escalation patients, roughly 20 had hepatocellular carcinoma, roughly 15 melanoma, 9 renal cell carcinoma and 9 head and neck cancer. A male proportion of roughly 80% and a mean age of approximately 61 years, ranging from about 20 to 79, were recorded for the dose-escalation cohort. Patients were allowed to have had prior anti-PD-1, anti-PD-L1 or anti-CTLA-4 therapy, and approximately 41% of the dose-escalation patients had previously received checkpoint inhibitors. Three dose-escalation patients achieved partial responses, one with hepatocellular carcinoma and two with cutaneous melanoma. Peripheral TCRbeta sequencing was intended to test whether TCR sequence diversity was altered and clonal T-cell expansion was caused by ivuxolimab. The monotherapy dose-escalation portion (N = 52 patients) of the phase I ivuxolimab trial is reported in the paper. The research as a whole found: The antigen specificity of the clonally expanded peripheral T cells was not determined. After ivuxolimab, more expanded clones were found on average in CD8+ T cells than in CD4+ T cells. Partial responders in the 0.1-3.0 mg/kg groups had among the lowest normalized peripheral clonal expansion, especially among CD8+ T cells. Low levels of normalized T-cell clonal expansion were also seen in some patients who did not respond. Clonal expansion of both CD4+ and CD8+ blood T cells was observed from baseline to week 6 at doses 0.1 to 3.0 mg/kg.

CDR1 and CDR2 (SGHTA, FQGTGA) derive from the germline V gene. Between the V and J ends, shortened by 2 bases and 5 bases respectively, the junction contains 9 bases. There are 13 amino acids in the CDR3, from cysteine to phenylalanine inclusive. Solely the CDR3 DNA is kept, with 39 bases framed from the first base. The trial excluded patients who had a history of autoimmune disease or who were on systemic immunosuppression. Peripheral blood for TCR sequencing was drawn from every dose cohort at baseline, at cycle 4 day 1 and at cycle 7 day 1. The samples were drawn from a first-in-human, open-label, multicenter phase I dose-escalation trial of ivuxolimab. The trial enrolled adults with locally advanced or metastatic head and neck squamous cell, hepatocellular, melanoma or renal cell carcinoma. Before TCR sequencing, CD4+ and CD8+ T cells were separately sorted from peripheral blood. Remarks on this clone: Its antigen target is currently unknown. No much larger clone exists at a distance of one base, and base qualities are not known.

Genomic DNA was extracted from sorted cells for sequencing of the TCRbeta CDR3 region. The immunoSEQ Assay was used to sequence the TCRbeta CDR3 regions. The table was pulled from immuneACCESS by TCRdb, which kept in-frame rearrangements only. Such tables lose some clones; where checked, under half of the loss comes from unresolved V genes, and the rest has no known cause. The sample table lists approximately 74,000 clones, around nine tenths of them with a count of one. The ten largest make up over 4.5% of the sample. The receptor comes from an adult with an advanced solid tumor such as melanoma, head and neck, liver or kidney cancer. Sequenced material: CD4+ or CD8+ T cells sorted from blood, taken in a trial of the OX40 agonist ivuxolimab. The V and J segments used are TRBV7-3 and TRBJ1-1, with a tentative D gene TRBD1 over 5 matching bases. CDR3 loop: CASSLGAGTEAFF. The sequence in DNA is TGTGCCAGCAGCTTAGGGGCGGGGACTGAAGCTTTCTTT.